These 10 T cell receptor beta chains share one sample of origin, sequenced in a study of human T cells and chemical hapten exposure. Sample time point: patch test 1, 2 weeks after DPC sensitization. This sample's treatment: therapeutic diphenylcyclopropenone sensitization with weekly scalp DPC. TCRdb re-analysed the RACE reads in MiXCR, keeping a single row per CDR3 protein. The sample consists of roughly 180,000 distinct CDR3 sequences, approximately 20% of them appearing once. Material: whole blood, obtained in connection with sensitization to the hapten diphenylcyclopropenone (DPC). Receptors were obtained from a woman aged 50 to 60 with alopecia areata. Some clones in this sample may be carry-over from other donors' samples.

This clonotype was recorded a few times. The rearrangement links TRBV3-1 to TRBJ2-7; 11 bases are a match to TRBD2. CDR3 length equals 15 residues. Germline lookup yields CDR1 LGHDT and CDR2 YNNKEL (reference sequence). V lost 6 bases, J lost 4 bases, and 8 bases stayed unmatched. The chain's CDR3 is CASSPTSGSFYEQYF. CDR3 nucleotides: TGTGCCAGCAGTCCAACTAGCGGGAGCTTTTACGAGCAGTACTTC.

V gene TRBV7-9 combines with J gene TRBJ2-7, with D perhaps matching TRBD2 (6 bases). V lost 5 bases and J 2 bases, leaving 13 bases between the germline ends. Germline CDR1 and CDR2: SEHNR and FQNEAQ (reference sequence). The CDR3 runs 14 residues. CDR3 loop: CASSQIGGPYEQYF. Written as DNA, the CDR3 is TGTGCCAGCAGCCAAATCGGGGGACCCTACGAGCAGTACTTC.

This clonotype came up a few times. V gene TRBV29-1 combines with J gene TRBJ2-7; 9 bases are a match to TRBD1. Trimming took 4 bases from V and 6 from J; bases not matched to a gene: 10. The CDR3 runs to 14 residues. The V gene's germline CDR1 is SQVTM and CDR2 ANQGSEA. The CDR3 reads CSVAGTGSPTEQYF. In DNA, the CDR3 is TGCAGCGTTGCGGGGACAGGGTCCCCCACCGAGCAGTACTTC.

The rearrangement uses TRBV3-1 and TRBJ2-3; TRBD2 agrees at 9 bases. This CDR3 is 17 amino acids long. The V segment lost 1 base and the J segment 4 bases; nucleotides outside the gene matches: 9. CDR1 and CDR2 from the germline V gene are LGHDT and YNNKEL (reference sequence). The CDR3 protein is CASSQGALAGTADTQYF. In nucleotides, the CDR3 is TGTGCCAGCAGCCAAGGGGCCCTAGCGGGGACCGCAGATACGCAGTATTTT.

This clonotype has only one observation. This chain connects TRBV18 to TRBJ1-2, with a tentative D call TRBD1 (5 bases). Trimming removed 3 bases at V and 0 bases at J, with 8 bases between. The germline CDR1 and CDR2 sequences are KGHSH and LQKENI. The CDR3 sequence is 14 residues long. The CDR3 nucleotides are TGTGCCAGCTCACCGGACAACTCTAACTATGGCTACACCTTC. Translation gives CASSPDNSNYGYTF.

This clonotype turned up a few times. The V and J genes are TRBV7-2 and TRBJ1-1; no definite D call. The V end lost 5 bases, the J end lost 0 bases, and 19 bases lay between the germline ends. CDR1 and CDR2 (germline): SGHTA, FQGNSA. There are 17 residues in the CDR3. The CDR3 protein is CASSPGVLSGVNTEAFF. Written as DNA, the CDR3 is TGTGCCAGCAGCCCCGGAGTGCTGAGCGGGGTGAACACTGAAGCTTTCTTT.

V is TRBV29-1 and J is TRBJ2-1; D uncertain. Deletions cut 6 bases from V and 7 bases from J, with 16 bases between. The CDR3 is made up of 13 amino acids. From germline, CDR1 is SQVTM and CDR2 ANQGSEA. In DNA form, the CDR3 reads TGCAGCGTAGCACATACCTTAGCAAATGAGCAGTTCTTC. Encoded protein: CSVAHTLANEQFF.

This rearrangement joins TRBV25-1 to TRBJ1-4; 7 nucleotides agree with TRBD1. This CDR3 has 17 residues. Germline V gene lookup returns CDR1 MGHDK and CDR2 SYGVNS. The junction had 12 bases not matched to a gene; V was cut back by 2 bases and J by 6 bases. This CDR3 is CASSERGSVRGDEKLFF. CDR3 bases: TGTGCCAGCAGTGAAAGGGGGTCCGTCAGGGGGGATGAAAAACTGTTTTTT.

The sample holds a few counts of this clonotype. The chain couples TRBV7-9 to TRBJ1-1, with D possibly being TRBD1 (5 bases). In germline, CDR1 is SEHNR, CDR2 FQNEAQ (reference sequence). The CDR3 contains 12 residues. The germline V and J ends were trimmed by 5 bases and 4 bases, with 8 bases remaining between them. CDR3 in amino acids: CASSRQLTEAFF. As DNA, the CDR3 is TGTGCCAGCAGCCGACAGCTCACTGAAGCTTTCTTT.

This clonotype was observed a handful of times. This chain links TRBV29-1 with TRBJ2-6; D possibly corresponds to TRBD1 (6 bases). The V end lost 6 bases, the J end lost 1 base, and 16 bases lay between the germline ends. The CDR3 runs 16 residues. Looked up from germline, CDR1 is SQVTM and CDR2 is ANQGSEA. CDR3 in DNA: TGCAGCGTATTGGGCGGACAGTTTTCTGGGGCCAACGTCCTGACTTTC. Protein: CSVLGGQFSGANVLTF.